The 7 T cell receptor beta chains below come from one sample, sequenced in a study of blood T cell repertoires in COVID-19. The data were produced by immunoSEQ multiplex PCR, yet TCRdb's version contains in-frame clones alone and is incomplete. The sample shows roughly 250,000 clones, about nine tenths of them seen only once. The sequencing input was peripheral blood. The receptors derive from a woman aged 25 to 45 with COVID-19, enrolled during active disease.

The V gene is TRBV12-3 or TRBV12-4, the J gene TRBJ2-5; unclear D gene. Between the trimmed V and J ends, which lost 2 bases and 2 bases, there was a span of 6 bases. This CDR3 contains 13 residues. The CDR3 sequence is CASSLSVQETQYF. The CDR3 region has the DNA TGTGCCAGCAGTTTATCCGTACAAGAGACCCAGTACTTC.

The J gene is TRBJ1-1, the V gene TRBV5-6; 8 bases line up with TRBD1. CDR3 size: 13 residues. Germline V gene data show CDR1 as SGHDT and CDR2 as YYEEEE. The J segment lost 10 bases and the V segment lost 0 bases, leaving 5 bases of the junction unmatched. The CDR3 coding sequence is TGTGCCAGCAGCTTGGAGAGGACAGGGCCAGCTTTCTTT. Translation gives CASSLERTGPAFF.

The chain links TRBV6-1 to TRBJ2-4; D not resolved. In germline, CDR1 is MNHNS, CDR2 SASEGT. With 5 bases removed from V and 1 base from J, the gap between germline ends came to 6 bases. CDR3 size: 13 residues. The CDR3 sequence: CASSSRAKNIQYF. DNA for the CDR3: TGTGCCAGCAGTTCCAGGGCCAAAAACATTCAGTACTTC.

The chain links TRBV5-5 to TRBJ2-1; TRBD2 matches 13 bases. Germline-derived CDR1 and CDR2 are SGHKS and YYEKEE (reference sequence). This CDR3 is 13 amino acids long. The ends lost 3 bases at V and 12 bases at J; junction bases unmatched: 3. For the CDR3, the DNA is TGTGCCAGCAGCTGGAGACTAGCGGGGGGGCAGTTCTTC. Translation gives CASSWRLAGGQFF.

This chain connects TRBV15 to TRBJ1-1; D may be TRBD1 (5 bases). V was pared by 0 bases and J by 7 bases, with 12 bases between. Per germline, CDR1 LNHNV and CDR2 YYDKDF (reference sequence). This CDR3 has 14 residues. CDR3 bases: TGTGCCACCAGCAGAGATGGGGGGTTCGGTGAAGCTTTCTTT. It translates to CATSRDGGFGEAFF.

This clone has a handful of counts. This rearrangement joins TRBV7-9 to TRBJ1-3, with D uncertain. V lost 6 bases and J 4 bases, leaving 13 bases between the germline ends. The length of the CDR3 is 14 residues. CDR1 and CDR2 (germline): SEHNR, FQNEAQ (reference sequence). CDR3 nucleotide sequence: TGTGCCAGCAGTCCAGAGGTAGCCGGAAACACCATATATTTT. It codes for CASSPEVAGNTIYF.

This chain uses TRBV5-1 with TRBJ2-3; no definite D call. Trimming left V 4 bases short and J 1 base short, with 16 bases between. The germline V gene has CDR1 SGHRS and CDR2 YFSETQ. This CDR3 has 16 residues. Here the CDR3 DNA reads TGCGCCAGCAGCCTGCGACACGTAGGTGGCACAGATACGCAGTATTTT. Its protein is CASSLRHVGGTDTQYF.